The clone carrying this T cell receptor beta chain came up many times. This sample was taken from a study of early T cells in non-severe SARS-CoV-2 infection. J was trimmed by 6 bases and V by 1 base; bases with no gene match: 10. The CDR3 runs 15 residues. Germline V lookup: CDR1 GTSNPN, CDR2 SVGIG (reference sequence). Via MiXCR, TCRdb re-called the 5' RACE reads, giving one row per CDR3 protein. The sample consists of approximately 22,000 distinct CDR3 sequences, around 5% of them appearing once. The sample here was whole blood, taken at baseline. This clonotype originated in an adult who was a healthcare worker with PCR-confirmed SARS-CoV-2 infection or an uninfected control (not recorded which). V is TRBV30 and J is TRBJ2-3; 7 nucleotides agree with TRBD1. The CDR3 region is CAWSGRQGSRDTQYF. As DNA, the CDR3 is TGTGCCTGGAGTGGGAGACAGGGCTCAAGGGATACGCAGTATTTT.